Below, 2 T cell receptor beta chains from the same sample are listed, as sequenced in a study of blood T cell repertoires in COVID-19. Profiled with immunoSEQ multiplex PCR; TCRdb holds only in-frame clones, not every one. The table has under 350,000 clones, around 82% seen once; the top ten hold roughly a tenth. The sequenced sample was peripheral blood. The source is a woman between 45 and 65 years old who had recovered from COVID-19.

The gene calls are TRBV19 and TRBJ1-2, with 9 nucleotides matching TRBD1. Germline lookup yields CDR1 LNHDA and CDR2 SQIVND (reference sequence). The V gene end was trimmed by 7 bases and the J gene end by 5 bases; junction bases not matched to a gene: 5. The CDR3 runs to 13 residues. For the CDR3, the DNA is TGTGCCAGTACCGATGGACAGGGGTATGGCTACACCTTC. The encoded protein is CASTDGQGYGYTF.

The rearrangement uses TRBV9 and TRBJ2-5; D is unclear. The CDR3 length is 13 residues. Trimming shortened V by 4 bases and J by 4 bases, and 11 bases separated the two germline ends. Germline CDR1 reads SGDLS; CDR2 reads YYNGEE. The CDR3, as DNA: TGTGCCAGCAGCCCTCCCTACCGAGAGACCCAGTACTTC. Its protein is CASSPPYRETQYF. The complete variable domain, with remaining parts taken from reference TRBV9 and TRBJ2-5, reads DSGVTQTPKHLITATGQRVTLRCSPRSGDLSVYWYQQSLDQGLQFLIQYYNGEERAKGNILERFSAQQFPDLHSELNLSSLELGDSALYFCASSPPYRETQYFGPGTRLLVL.